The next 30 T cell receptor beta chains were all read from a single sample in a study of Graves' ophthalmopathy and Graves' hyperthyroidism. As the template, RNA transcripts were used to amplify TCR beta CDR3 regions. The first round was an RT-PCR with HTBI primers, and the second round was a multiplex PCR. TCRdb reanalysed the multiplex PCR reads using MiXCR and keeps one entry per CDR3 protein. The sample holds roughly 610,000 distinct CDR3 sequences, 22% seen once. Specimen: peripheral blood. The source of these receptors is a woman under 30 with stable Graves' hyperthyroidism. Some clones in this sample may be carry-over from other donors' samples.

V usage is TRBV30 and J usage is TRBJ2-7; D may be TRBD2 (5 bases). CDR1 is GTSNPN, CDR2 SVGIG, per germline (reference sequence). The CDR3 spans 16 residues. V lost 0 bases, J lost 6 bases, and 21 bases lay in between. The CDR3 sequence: CAWSVFASGSTFEQYF. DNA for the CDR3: TGTGCCTGGAGTGTATTTGCGTCGGGGTCTACTTTCGAGCAGTACTTC. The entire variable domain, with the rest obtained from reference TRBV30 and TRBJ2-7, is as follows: SQTIHQWPATLVQPVGSPLSLECTVEGTSNPNLYWYRQAAGRGLQLLFYSVGIGQISSEVPQNLSASRPQDRQFILSSKKLLLSDSGFYLCAWSVFASGSTFEQYFGPGTRLTVT.

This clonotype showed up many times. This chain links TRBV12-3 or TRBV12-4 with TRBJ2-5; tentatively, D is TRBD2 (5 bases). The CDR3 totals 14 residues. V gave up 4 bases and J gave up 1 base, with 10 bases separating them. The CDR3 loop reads CASSYEGVQETQYF. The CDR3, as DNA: TGTGCCAGCAGTTACGAGGGTGTCCAAGAGACCCAGTACTTC.

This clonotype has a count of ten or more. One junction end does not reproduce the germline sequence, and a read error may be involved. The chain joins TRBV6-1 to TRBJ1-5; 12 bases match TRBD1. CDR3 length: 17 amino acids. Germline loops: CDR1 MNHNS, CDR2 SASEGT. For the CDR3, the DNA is TGTGCCAGCAGTGGACCCCCCGGGACAGGGGGCAATGAGCCCCAGCATTTT. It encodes CASSGPPGTGGNEPQHF.

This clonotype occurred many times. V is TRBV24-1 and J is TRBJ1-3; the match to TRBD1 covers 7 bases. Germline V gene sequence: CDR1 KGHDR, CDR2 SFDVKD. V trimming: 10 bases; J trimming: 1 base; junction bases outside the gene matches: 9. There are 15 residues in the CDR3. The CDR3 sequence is CATANSGGSGNTIYF. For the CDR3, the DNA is TGTGCCACGGCGAATTCAGGGGGGTCTGGAAACACCATATATTTT.

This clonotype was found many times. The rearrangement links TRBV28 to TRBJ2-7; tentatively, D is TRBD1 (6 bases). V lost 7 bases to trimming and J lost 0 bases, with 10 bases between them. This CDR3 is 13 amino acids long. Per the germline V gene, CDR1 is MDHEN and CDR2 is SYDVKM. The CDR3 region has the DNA TGTGCCAGCATCAACAGGGTCTCCTACGAGCAGTACTTC. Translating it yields CASINRVSYEQYF.

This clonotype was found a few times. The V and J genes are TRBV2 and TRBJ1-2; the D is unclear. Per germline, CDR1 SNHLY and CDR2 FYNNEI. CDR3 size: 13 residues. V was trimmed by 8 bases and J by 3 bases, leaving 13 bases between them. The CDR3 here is CASGRGPDYGYTF. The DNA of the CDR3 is TGTGCCAGCGGGCGTGGACCCGACTATGGCTACACCTTC.

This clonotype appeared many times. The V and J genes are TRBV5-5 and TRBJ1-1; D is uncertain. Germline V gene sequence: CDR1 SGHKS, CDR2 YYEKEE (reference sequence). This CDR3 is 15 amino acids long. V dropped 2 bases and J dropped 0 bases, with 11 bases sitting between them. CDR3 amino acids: CASSLDGSMNTEAFF. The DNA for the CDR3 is TGTGCCAGCAGCTTAGACGGCAGCATGAACACTGAAGCTTTCTTT.

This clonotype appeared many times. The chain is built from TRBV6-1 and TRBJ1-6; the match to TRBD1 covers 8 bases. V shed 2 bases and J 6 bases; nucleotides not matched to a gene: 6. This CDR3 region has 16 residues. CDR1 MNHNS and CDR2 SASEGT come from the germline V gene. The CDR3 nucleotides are TGTGCCAGCAGTGAAAGAGTGGGACAGGCTAATTCACCCCTCCACTTT. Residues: CASSERVGQANSPLHF.

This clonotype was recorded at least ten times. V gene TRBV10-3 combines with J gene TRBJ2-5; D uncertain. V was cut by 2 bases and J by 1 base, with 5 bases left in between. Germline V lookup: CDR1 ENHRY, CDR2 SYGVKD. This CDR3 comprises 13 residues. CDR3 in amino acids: CAISEGPQETQYF. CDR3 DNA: TGTGCCATCAGTGAGGGGCCCCAAGAGACCCAGTACTTC.

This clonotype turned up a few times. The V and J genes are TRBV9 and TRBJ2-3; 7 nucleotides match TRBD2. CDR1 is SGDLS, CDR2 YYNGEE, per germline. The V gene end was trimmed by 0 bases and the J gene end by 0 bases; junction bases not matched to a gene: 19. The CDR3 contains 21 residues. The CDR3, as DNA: TGTGCCAGCAGCGTAGGTCTTGGTCCCACGGGGGGTGGAACTAGCACAGATACGCAGTATTTT. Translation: CASSVGLGPTGGGTSTDTQYF.

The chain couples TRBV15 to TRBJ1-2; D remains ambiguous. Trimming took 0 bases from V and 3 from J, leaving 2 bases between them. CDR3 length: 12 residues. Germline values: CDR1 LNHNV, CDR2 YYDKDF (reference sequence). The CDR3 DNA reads TGTGCCACCAGCAGAGACCACTATGGCTACACCTTC. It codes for CATSRDHYGYTF.

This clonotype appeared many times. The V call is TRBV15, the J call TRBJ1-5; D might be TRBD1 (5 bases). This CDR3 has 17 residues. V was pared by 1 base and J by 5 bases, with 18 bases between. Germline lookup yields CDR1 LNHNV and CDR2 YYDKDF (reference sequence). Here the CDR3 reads CATSRGAGAGWHQPQHF. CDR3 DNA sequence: TGTGCCACCAGCAGAGGGGCTGGGGCAGGGTGGCATCAGCCCCAGCATTTT. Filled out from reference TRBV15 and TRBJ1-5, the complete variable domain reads DAMVIQNPRYQVTQFGKPVTLSCSQTLNHNVMYWYQQKSSQAPKLLFHYYDKDFNNEADTPDNFQSRRPNTSFCFLDIRSPGLGDTAMYLCATSRGAGAGWHQPQHFGDGTRLSIL.

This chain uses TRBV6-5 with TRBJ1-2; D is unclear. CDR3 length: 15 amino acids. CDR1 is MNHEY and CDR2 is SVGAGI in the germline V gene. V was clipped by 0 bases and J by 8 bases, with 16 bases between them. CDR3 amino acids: CASSYSSGGPEGYTF. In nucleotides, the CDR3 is TGTGCCAGCAGTTACTCCTCGGGAGGGCCGGAAGGCTACACCTTC.

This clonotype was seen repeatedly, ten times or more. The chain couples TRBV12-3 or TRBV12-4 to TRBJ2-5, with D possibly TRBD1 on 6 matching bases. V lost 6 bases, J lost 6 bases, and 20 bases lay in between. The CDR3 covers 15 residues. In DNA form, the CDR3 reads TGTGCCAGCAGGGGCTCGCTCGGACAGCAGAAGACCCAGTACTTC. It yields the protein CASRGSLGQQKTQYF.

This chain's CDR3 is CSARADTSSYEQYF. The CDR3 DNA reads as TGCAGTGCTAGAGCGGACACGAGCTCCTACGAGCAGTACTTC. The J gene is TRBJ2-7, the V gene TRBV20-1; the D gene is possibly TRBD1 (5 bases). The CDR3 spans 14 residues. V was trimmed by 1 base and J by 0 bases, leaving 10 bases between them. Germline assignment: CDR1 DFQATT and CDR2 SNEGSKA (reference sequence).

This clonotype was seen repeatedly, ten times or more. CDR3 amino acids: CASSQVVGGTEAFF. The CDR3 DNA is TGTGCCAGCAGCCAAGTGGTCGGGGGGACTGAAGCTTTCTTT. The J gene is TRBJ1-1, the V gene TRBV14; D is perhaps TRBD1 (5 bases). The germline V gene has CDR1 SGHDN and CDR2 FVKESK. This CDR3 comprises 14 residues. V lost 1 base and J lost 5, with 11 bases in between.

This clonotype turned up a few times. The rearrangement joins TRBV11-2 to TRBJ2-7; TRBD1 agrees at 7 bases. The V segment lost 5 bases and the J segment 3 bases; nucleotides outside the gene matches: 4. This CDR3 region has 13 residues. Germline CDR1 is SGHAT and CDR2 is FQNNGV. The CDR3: CASSHRGIYEQYF. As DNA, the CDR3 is TGTGCCAGCAGCCACAGGGGTATCTACGAGCAGTACTTC.

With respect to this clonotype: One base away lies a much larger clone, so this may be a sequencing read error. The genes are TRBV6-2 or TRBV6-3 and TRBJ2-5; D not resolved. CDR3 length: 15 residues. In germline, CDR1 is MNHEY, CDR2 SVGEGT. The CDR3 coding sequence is TGTGCCATCAGTCCCCGTATCGGGCTCATGGAGACCCAGTACTTC. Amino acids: CAISPRIGLMETQYF.

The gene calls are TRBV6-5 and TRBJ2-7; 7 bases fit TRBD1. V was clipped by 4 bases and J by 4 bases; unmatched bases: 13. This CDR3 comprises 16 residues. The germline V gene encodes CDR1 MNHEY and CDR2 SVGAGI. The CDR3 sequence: CASSLQGPDTRYEQYF. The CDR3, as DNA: TGTGCCAGCAGTTTACAGGGGCCAGATACGAGATACGAGCAGTACTTC.

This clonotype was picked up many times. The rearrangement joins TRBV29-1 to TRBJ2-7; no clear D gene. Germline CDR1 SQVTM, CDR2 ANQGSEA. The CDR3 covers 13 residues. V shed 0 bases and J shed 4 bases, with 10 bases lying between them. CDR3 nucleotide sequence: TGCAGCGTTGAAGATTCGGAGAGGTACGAGCAGTACTTC. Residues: CSVEDSERYEQYF.

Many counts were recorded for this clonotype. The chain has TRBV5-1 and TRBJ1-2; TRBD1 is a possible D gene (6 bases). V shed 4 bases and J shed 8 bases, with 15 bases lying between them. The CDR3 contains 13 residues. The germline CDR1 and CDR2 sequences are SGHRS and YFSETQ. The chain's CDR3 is CASSPTGGQGYTF. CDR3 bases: TGCGCCAGCAGCCCAACGGGGGGCCAGGGCTACACCTTC.

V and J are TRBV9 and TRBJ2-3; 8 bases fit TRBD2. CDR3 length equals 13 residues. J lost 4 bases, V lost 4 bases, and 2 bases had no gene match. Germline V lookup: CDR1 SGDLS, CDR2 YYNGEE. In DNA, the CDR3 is TGTGCCAGCAGCCCCGGGGGGGCAGATACGCAGTATTTT. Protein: CASSPGGADTQYF.

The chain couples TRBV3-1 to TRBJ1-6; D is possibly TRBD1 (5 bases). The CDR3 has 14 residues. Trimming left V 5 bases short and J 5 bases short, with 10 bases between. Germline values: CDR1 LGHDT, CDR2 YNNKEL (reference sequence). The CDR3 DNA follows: TGTGCCAGCAGCTGGGGACTTGATAATTCACCCCTCCACTTT. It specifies CASSWGLDNSPLHF. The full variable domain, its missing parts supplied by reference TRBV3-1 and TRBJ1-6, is DTAVSQTPKYLVTQMGNDKSIKCEQNLGHDTMYWYKQDSKKFLKIMFSYNNKELIINETVPNRFSPKSPDKAHLNLHINSLELGDSAVYFCASSWGLDNSPLHFGNGTRLTVT.

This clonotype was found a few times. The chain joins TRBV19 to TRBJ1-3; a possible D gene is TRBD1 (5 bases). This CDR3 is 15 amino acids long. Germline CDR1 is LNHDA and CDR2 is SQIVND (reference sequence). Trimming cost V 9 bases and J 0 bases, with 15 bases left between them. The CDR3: CASHRDRHSGNTIYF. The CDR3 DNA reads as TGTGCCAGCCACCGGGACCGGCACTCTGGAAACACCATATATTTT.

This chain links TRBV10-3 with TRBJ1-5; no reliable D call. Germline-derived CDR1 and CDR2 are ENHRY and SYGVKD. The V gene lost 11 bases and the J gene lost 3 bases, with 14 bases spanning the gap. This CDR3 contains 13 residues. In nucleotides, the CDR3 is TGTGCCGCCCACGCGAACACCAATCAGCCCCAGCATTTT. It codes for CAAHANTNQPQHF.

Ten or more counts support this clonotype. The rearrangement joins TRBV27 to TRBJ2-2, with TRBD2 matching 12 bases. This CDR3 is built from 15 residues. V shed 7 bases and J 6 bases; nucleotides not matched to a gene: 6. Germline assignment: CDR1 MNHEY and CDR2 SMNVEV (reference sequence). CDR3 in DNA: TGTGCCAGCACCTTACTAGCGGGGGGCTCCGGGGAGCTGTTTTTT. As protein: CASTLLAGGSGELFF.

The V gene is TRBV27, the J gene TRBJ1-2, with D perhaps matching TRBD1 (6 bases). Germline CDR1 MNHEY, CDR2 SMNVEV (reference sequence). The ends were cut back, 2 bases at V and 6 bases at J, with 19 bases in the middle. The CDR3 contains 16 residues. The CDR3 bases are TGTGCCAGCAGTTTAGATTACACCGGGGGGCAGAATGGCTACACCTTC. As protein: CASSLDYTGGQNGYTF.

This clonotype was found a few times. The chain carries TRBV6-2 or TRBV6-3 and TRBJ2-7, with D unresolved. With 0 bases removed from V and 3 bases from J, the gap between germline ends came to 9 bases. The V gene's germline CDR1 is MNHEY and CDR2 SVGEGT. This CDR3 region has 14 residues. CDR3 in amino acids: CASSYSAPSYEQYF. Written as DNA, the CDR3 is TGTGCCAGCAGTTACTCGGCGCCTAGCTACGAGCAGTACTTC.

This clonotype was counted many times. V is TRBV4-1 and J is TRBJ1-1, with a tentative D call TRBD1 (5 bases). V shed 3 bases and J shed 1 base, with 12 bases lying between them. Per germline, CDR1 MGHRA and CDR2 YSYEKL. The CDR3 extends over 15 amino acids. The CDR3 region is CASSQGRQSNTEAFF. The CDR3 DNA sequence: TGCGCCAGCAGCCAGGGACGTCAGTCGAACACTGAAGCTTTCTTT.

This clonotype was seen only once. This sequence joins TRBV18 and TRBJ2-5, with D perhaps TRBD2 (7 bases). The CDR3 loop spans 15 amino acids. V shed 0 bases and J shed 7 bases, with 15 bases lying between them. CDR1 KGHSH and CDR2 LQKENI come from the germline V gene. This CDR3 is CASSPPRGARGTQYF. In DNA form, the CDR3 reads TGTGCCAGCTCACCACCTCGGGGGGCTCGAGGGACCCAGTACTTC.